What follows is one T cell receptor (beta chain) and its context. The data originate from a study of T cell responses to AZD1222 COVID-19 vaccine. Data came from immunoSEQ multiplex PCR; TCRdb stores just in-frame clones and leaves some out. The table shows some 130,000 clones, with over 85% occurring only once. This sample comprised peripheral blood, obtained on day 0 of AZD1222 vaccination. The clonotype was recovered from an adult in good health.

CDR3: CASSLGGQGTDTQYF. CDR3 DNA: TGTGCCAGCAGTTTAGGGGGACAGGGTACAGATACGCAGTATTTT. V and J are TRBV27 and TRBJ2-3; 9 bases agree with TRBD1. Germline lookup yields CDR1 MNHEY and CDR2 SMNVEV (reference sequence). After removal of 2 bases from V and 3 bases from J, the junction contained 3 bases not matched to a gene. The CDR3 contains 15 residues.